This record concerns one T cell receptor beta chain sequence. Its specificity is not known. The data are from a study of siplizumab effects on memory and regulatory T cells. Sequenced by immunoSEQ multiplex PCR; TCRdb stores in-frame clones only, minus some. The sample shows approximately 100,000 clones, nearly 95% of them seen only once. Study conclusions and caveats: Naive T cells were seemingly more diverse than memory cells, and major contributions to the alloresponse seemed to be made by them. Mapping to unstimulated subsets was achieved for only a minor fraction of alloreactive clones. Siplizumab conditions gave an average of around 64% Treg-derived mappable alloreactive CD4+ clones, versus 26.9% for controls. In siplizumab cultures, the suppressive function of proliferating Tregs remained unconfirmed.

The CDR3 has 13 amino acids. Trimming shortened V by 7 bases and J by 9 bases, and 16 bases separated the two germline ends. Germline values: CDR1 SGHTA, CDR2 FQGTGA. Sequenced input: Tregs sorted from blood. This chain links TRBV7-3 with TRBJ2-1, with D possibly matching TRBD2 (5 bases). This receptor was identified in a human donor in good health. CDR3 nucleotides: TGTGCCAGCACCCTCGGGGTCGGCGGTGAGCAGTTCTTC. This gives the protein CASTLGVGGEQFF.